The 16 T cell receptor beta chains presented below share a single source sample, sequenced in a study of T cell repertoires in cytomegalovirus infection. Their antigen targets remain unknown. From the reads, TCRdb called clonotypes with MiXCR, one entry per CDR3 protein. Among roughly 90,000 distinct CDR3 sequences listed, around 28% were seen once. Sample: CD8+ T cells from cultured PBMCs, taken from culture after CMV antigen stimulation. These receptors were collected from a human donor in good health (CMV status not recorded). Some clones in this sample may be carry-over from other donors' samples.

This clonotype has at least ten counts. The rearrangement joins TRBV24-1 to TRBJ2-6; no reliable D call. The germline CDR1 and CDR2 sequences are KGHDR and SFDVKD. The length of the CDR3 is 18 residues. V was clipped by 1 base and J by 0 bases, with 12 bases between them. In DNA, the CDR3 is TGTGCCACCAGTGATTTCCCTAGGACGGACTCTGGGGCCAACGTCCTGACTTTC. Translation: CATSDFPRTDSGANVLTF.

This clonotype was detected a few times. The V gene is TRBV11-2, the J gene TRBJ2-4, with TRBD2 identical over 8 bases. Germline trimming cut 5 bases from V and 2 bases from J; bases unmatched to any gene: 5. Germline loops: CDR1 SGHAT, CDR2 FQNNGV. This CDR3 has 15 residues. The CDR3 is CASSLGLATKNIQYF. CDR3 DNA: TGTGCCAGCAGCCTCGGACTAGCAACCAAAAACATTCAGTACTTC.

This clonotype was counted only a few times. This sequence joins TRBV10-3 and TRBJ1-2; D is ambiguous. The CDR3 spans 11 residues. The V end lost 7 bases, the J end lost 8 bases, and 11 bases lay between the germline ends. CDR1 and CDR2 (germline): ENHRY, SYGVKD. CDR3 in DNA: TGTGCCATCAATACCCTCCGCGGCTACACCTTC. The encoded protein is CAINTLRGYTF.

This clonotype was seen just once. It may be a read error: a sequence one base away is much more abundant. In DNA, the CDR3 is TGTGCCAGCAGTCACCTCGGGGGGACGGACTACAATGAGCAGTTCTTC. Amino acids: CASSHLGGTDYNEQFF. The rearrangement uses TRBV12-3 or TRBV12-4 and TRBJ2-1; 7 bases fit TRBD2. Trimming took 5 bases from V and 3 from J; bases not matched to a gene: 10. The CDR3 is 16 amino acids.

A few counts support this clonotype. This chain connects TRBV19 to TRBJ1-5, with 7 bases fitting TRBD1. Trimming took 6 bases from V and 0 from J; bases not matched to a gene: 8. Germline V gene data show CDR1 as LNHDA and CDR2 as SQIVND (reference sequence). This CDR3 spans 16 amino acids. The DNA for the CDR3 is TGTGCCAGTAGGGAGGGGGCAGAGTATAGCAATCAGCCCCAGCATTTT. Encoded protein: CASREGAEYSNQPQHF.

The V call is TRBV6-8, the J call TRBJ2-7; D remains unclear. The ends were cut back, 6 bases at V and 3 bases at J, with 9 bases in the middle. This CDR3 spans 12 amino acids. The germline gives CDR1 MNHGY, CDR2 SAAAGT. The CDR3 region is CASSPDFYEQYF. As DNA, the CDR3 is TGTGCCAGCAGCCCAGACTTCTACGAGCAGTACTTC.

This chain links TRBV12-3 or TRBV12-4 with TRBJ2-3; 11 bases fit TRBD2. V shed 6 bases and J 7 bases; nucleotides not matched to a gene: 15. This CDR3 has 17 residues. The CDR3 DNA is TGTGCCAGCAGACATCCTAGCGGGGGGAATGATTGGTATACGCAGTATTTT. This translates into CASRHPSGGNDWYTQYF.

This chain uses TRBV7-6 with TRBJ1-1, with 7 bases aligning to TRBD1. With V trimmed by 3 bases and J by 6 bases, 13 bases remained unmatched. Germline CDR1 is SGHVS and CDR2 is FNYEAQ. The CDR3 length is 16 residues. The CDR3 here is CASSLGQPNGVPEAFF. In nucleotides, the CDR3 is TGTGCCAGCAGCTTGGGACAGCCGAACGGGGTCCCTGAAGCTTTCTTT.

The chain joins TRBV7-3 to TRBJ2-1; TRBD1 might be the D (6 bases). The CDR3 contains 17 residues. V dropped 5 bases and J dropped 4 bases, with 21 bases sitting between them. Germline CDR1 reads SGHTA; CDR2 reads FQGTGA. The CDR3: CASSALWGQGPYNEQFF. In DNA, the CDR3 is TGTGCCAGCAGCGCCTTGTGGGGGCAAGGCCCTTACAATGAGCAGTTCTTC.

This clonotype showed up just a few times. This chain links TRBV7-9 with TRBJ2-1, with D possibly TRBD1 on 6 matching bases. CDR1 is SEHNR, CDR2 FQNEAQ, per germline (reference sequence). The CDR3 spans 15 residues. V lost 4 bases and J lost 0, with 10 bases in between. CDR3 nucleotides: TGTGCCAGCAGCTCACAGGGTAACTCCTACAATGAGCAGTTCTTC. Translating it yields CASSSQGNSYNEQFF.

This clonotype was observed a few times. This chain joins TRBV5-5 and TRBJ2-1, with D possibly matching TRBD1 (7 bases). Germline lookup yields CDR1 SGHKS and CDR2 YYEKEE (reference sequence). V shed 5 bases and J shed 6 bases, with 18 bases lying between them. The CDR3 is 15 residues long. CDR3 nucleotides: TGTGCCAGCAGACAAGACAGGGACTCTCTCAATGAGCAGTTCTTC. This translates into CASRQDRDSLNEQFF.

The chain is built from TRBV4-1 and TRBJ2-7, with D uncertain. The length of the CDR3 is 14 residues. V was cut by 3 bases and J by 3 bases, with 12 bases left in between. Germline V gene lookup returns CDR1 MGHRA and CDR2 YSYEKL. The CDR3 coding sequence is TGCGCCAGCAGCCATGCGGACGGAAACTACGAGCAGTACTTC. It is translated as CASSHADGNYEQYF.

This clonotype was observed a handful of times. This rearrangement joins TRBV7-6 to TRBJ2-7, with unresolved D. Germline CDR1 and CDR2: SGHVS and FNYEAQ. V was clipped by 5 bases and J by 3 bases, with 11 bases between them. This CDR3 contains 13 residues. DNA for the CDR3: TGTGCCAGCAGCGCCTCCCTTCTCTACGAGCAGTACTTC. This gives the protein CASSASLLYEQYF.

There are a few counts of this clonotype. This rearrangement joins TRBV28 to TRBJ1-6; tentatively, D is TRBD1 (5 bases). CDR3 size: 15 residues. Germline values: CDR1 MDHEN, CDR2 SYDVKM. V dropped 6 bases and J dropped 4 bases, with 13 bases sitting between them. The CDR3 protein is CASRSQGGYNSPLHF. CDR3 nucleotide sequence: TGTGCCAGCAGATCCCAGGGTGGATATAATTCACCCCTCCACTTT.

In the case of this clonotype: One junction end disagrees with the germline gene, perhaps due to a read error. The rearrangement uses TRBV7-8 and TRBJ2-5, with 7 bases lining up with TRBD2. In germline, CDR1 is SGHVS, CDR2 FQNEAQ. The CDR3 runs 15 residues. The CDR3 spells CVSSLAGFEEETQYF. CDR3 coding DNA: TGTGTCAGCAGCTTAGCGGGCTTCGAGGAAGAGACCCAGTACTTC.

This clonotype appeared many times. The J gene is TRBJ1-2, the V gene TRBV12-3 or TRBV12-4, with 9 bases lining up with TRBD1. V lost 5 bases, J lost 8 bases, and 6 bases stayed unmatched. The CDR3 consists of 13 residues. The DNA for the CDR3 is TGTGCCAGCAGTAGGGACAGGGCGGGAGGCTACACCTTC. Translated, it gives CASSRDRAGGYTF.